These T cell receptor beta chains were read from a single sample in a study of T cell changes during pregnancy in multiple sclerosis. Measured with immunoSEQ multiplex PCR; TCRdb has only the in-frame clones, and not every one. The sample has 30,000 to 45,000 clones, 90% to 95% seen once; the top ten hold 0.45% to 0.5%. The material was CD4+ T cells from peripheral blood mononuclear cells, obtained in the second trimester of pregnancy. The receptors derive from a female donor in good health, enrolled as a control in a pregnancy study. Each CDR3 is given with its conserved first and last residue. Fields, in order: V gene, D gene, clone size, J gene, CDR3 DNA, CDR3 protein. The D gene is left open where the match is weak. Clone size, where shown, is once, few, many, or a class for clones that have expanded.

TRBV9	TRBD2	.	TRBJ2-2	TGTGCCAGCAGCGTAGGGGCTAGCGGGGGTACTGCCGGGGAGCTGTTTTTT	CASSVGASGGTAGELFF
TRBV9	.	.	TRBJ2-5	TGTGCCAGCAGCCCAGGGGAAGGAACGGGCCAAGAGACCCAGTACTTC	CASSPGEGTGQETQYF
TRBV19	TRBD1	.	TRBJ1-5	TGTGCCAGTAGTATAGACAGGGGGCGTCAGCCCCAGCATTTT	CASSIDRGRQPQHF
TRBV5-1	TRBD2	.	TRBJ2-2	TGCGCCAGCAGCTCCGGGCTAGCGGGAGGGCCGAGCACCGGGGAGCTGTTTTTT	CASSSGLAGGPSTGELFF
TRBV4-1	TRBD2	.	TRBJ2-5	TGCGCCAGCAGCCAAGATGCCAGGGACTATCTCAAGACCCAGTACTTC	CASSQDARDYLKTQYF
TRBV27	TRBD1	medium-sized	TRBJ1-2	TGTGCCAGCAGCCCCCGGGGGACAGACTATGGCTACACCTTC	CASSPRGTDYGYTF
TRBV30	TRBD1	.	TRBJ1-5	TGTGCCTGCACTACAGGGGACAATCAGCCCCAGCATTTT	CACTTGDNQPQHF
TRBV18	.	once	TRBJ2-4	TGTGCCAGCTCACCAAGATTGGAGGGTGACATTCAGTACTTC	CASSPRLEGDIQYF
TRBV5-1	TRBD1	.	TRBJ2-7	TGCGCCAGCAGCCCCCTACAGGGGGTTCTGGGCGAGCAGTACTTC	CASSPLQGVLGEQYF
TRBV6-4	TRBD1	.	TRBJ1-4	TGTGCCAGCAGTGACTCGGGGACAGCAAGAGTAAAACTGTTTTTT	CASSDSGTARVKLFF
TRBV10-3	.	.	TRBJ1-2	TGTGCCATCTCCCGAGAGGCCAACTATGGCTACACCTTC	CAISREANYGYTF
TRBV2	.	.	TRBJ1-1	TGTGCCAGCAGTGAACTATCCGAAGCTTTCTTT	CASSELSEAFF
TRBV2	TRBD1	.	TRBJ1-1	TGTGCCAGCAGTGAAGCGCTTAGGACAGGGCGGACTGAAGCTTTCTTT	CASSEALRTGRTEAFF
TRBV5-1	.	.	TRBJ2-3	TGCGCCAGCGGCCCCCAGCGGGCAGATACGCAGTATTTT	CASGPQRADTQYF
TRBV28	.	.	TRBJ2-3	TGTGCCAGCAGTTTATTTCGGGGGACGCAGTATTTT	CASSLFRGTQYF
TRBV11-1	.	.	TRBJ1-1	TGTGCCAGCAGCTTTCGAGCAGCGGTGAACACTGAAGCTTTCTTT	CASSFRAAVNTEAFF
TRBV6-1	.	once	TRBJ1-3	TGTGCCAGCAGTGCTAGGGAGTTTAGTGGAAACACCATATATTTT	CASSAREFSGNTIYF
TRBV30	.	.	TRBJ2-7	TGTGCCTGGAGTGTCGGGACCTACGAGCAGTACTTC	CAWSVGTYEQYF
TRBV15	TRBD1	once	TRBJ1-2	TGTGCCACCAGCTTGCGATCGACAGGGCGGGGCTACACCTTC	CATSLRSTGRGYTF
TRBV2	TRBD2	.	TRBJ2-7	TGTGCCAGCAGTCTTGTTGCTAGCGGTACCTACGAGCAGTACTTC	CASSLVASGTYEQYF
TRBV6-6	.	.	TRBJ1-4	TGTGCCAGCAGTCCCGCGTCCGGAAAACTGTTTTTT	CASSPASGKLFF
TRBV28	.	.	TRBJ1-6	TGTGCCAGCTTGCAGGGGTCTTCACCCCTCCACTTT	CASLQGSSPLHF
TRBV27	.	.	TRBJ1-1	TGTGCCAGCAGTTCCTTCCCCTTACGCCCTAGACAGGCCCAAAAAGAAGCTTTCTTT	CASSSFPLRPRQAQKEAFF
TRBV15	.	.	TRBJ2-5	TGTGCCACCAGCAGAGGGCGACTAGAAGAGACCCAGTACTTC	CATSRGRLEETQYF
TRBV5-4	TRBD2	once	TRBJ2-1	TGTGCCAGCAGCTTAGCGGGAGCAACCTACAATGAGCAGTTCTTC	CASSLAGATYNEQFF